Each of the 5 T cell receptor beta chains below was sequenced from the same sample in a study of PD-1 blockade in classical Hodgkin lymphoma (dated by TCRdb to 2018 to 2021). The time point tag for this specimen amounts to: cycle 1 day 1 (C1D1), immediately before nivolumab initiation. All trial patients had relapsed after autologous stem cell transplantation, with cohorts A, B and C differing in prior brentuximab vedotin exposure. CD4+ T cells were purified from thawed PBMCs by magnetic negative selection with a Miltenyi CD4+ T cell isolation kit. Preparation of the library involved the immunoSEQ multiplex PCR assay. TCRdb mirrors the immuneACCESS table, restricted to in-frame sequences. Some clones are absent from its copies; in checked studies, under half trace to an unresolved V gene, and the reason for the others is unknown. A total of 30,000 to 40,000 clones appear in this sample, roughly 90% of them only once. The ten largest account for around 0.21% of the sample.

Sample: CD4+ T cells from blood, taken at baseline. All receptors derive from a human donor with classical Hodgkin lymphoma.

The chain uses TRBV9 and TRBJ2-1; TRBD2 matches at 8 bases. J gave up 2 bases and V 0 bases, and 10 bases lay outside the gene matches. The length of the CDR3 is 18 residues. CDR1 and CDR2 (germline): SGDLS, YYNGEE. CDR3: CASSVGWGGTSAYNEQFF. The CDR3 nucleotides read TGTGCCAGCAGCGTAGGCTGGGGAGGGACTAGTGCCTACAATGAGCAGTTCTTC.

The chain joins TRBV27 to TRBJ1-1, with TRBD1 matching 7 bases. With V trimmed by 0 bases and J by 6 bases, 13 bases remained unmatched. Germline V gives CDR1 MNHEY, CDR2 SMNVEV (reference sequence). The CDR3 runs to 17 residues. The CDR3 reads CASSLSTNRGRAPEAFF. The CDR3 nucleotides read TGTGCCAGCAGTTTATCGACTAACAGGGGCAGGGCTCCTGAAGCTTTCTTT.

The V call is TRBV7-9, the J call TRBJ1-4; D might be TRBD1 (5 bases). Trimming pared 5 bases from V and 6 bases from J, leaving 10 bases between. This CDR3 has 13 amino acids. Germline CDR1 SEHNR, CDR2 FQNEAQ (reference sequence). The CDR3 DNA reads TGTGCCAGCAGCCCGGGACTGCATGAAAAACTGTTTTTT. Residues: CASSPGLHEKLFF.

The chain uses TRBV6-1 and TRBJ1-5; D is possibly TRBD1 (6 bases). V gave up 3 bases and J gave up 5 bases, with 14 bases separating them. CDR1 and CDR2 (germline): MNHNS, SASEGT. CDR3 length equals 15 residues. CDR3 sequence reads: CASSDFVGGHQPQHF. Written as DNA, the CDR3 is TGTGCCAGCAGTGACTTCGTCGGGGGCCATCAGCCCCAGCATTTT.

The rearrangement joins TRBV18 to TRBJ2-1; TRBD2 matches at 11 bases. Losses at the gene ends were 4 bases for V and 8 bases for J; bases not matched to a gene: 7. Germline CDR1 KGHSH, CDR2 LQKENI. The length of the CDR3 is 15 residues. The CDR3 nucleotides read TGTGCCAGCTCACGACTAGCGGGAAAAATAGATGAGCAGTTCTTC. As protein: CASSRLAGKIDEQFF.